The subject of this entry is one TCR beta chain. This entry belongs to a study of blood T cell repertoires in COVID-19. The repertoire was sequenced with immunoSEQ multiplex PCR; TCRdb's copy has only in-frame clones and lacks some. The data show 150,000 to 200,000 clones, about 88% seen once. Material: PBMCs or T cells enriched from blood (not recorded which). This receptor was taken from a middle-aged woman in a cohort exposed to, infected with or recovered from COVID-19 (not recorded which).

The CDR3 nucleotides read TGTGCCAGCAGCTTATATGTTGGAGGGATCCACAATGAGCAGTTCTTC. Translation: CASSLYVGGIHNEQFF. The V call is TRBV7-8, the J call TRBJ2-1; D might be TRBD2 (6 bases). V gave up 2 bases and J gave up 5 bases, with 16 bases separating them. The germline gives CDR1 SGHVS, CDR2 FQNEAQ. The CDR3 runs to 16 residues.